This T cell receptor beta chain was sequenced during a study of shared clonotypes between healthy human individuals. Study outcomes and limitations: With few donors, the genetic and exposure-history diversity represented was limited.

Details on this clone: The antigen remains undetermined.

V was shortened by 3 bases and J by 4 bases, with 17 bases between the two germline ends. The CDR3 is 15 residues long. CDR1 and CDR2 from the germline V gene are SGDLS and YYNGEE. Here immunoSEQ multiplex PCR was the method, and the copy in TCRdb shows in-frame clones only, minus some. The sample has about 530,000 clones; 75% to 80% are singletons. The chain couples TRBV9 to TRBJ2-7; D might be TRBD1 (6 bases). The origin of this receptor is a woman aged 40 to 50 in good health. Some clones in this sample may be carry-over from other donors' samples. The source material was PBMCs. As DNA, the CDR3 is TGTGCCAGCAGCGCAGAACAGGGCTGGAGTTACGAGCAGTACTTC. This gives the protein CASSAEQGWSYEQYF.